The 17 T cell receptor beta chains listed next were all sequenced from one sample in a study of T cell repertoires in cytomegalovirus infection. No cognate antigen is known for these TCRs. TCRdb re-called the reads through MiXCR, storing one row per CDR3 protein. The table records 650,000 to 900,000 distinct CDR3 sequences, 32% of them present only once. Specimen: cultured CD8+ T cells from PBMCs, collected from culture after CMV antigen stimulation. The source is a human donor in good health (CMV status not recorded). Some clones in this sample may be carry-over from other donors' samples.

This sequence joins TRBV6-8 and TRBJ1-3, with 7 positions matching TRBD1. Germline V gene lookup returns CDR1 MNHGY and CDR2 SAAAGT. The V gene end was trimmed by 2 bases and the J gene end by 0 bases; junction bases not matched to a gene: 13. The CDR3 has 19 residues. Here the CDR3 reads CASSYGVRGSTASGNTIYF. CDR3 DNA: TGTGCCAGCAGTTACGGGGTCAGGGGGTCCACTGCCTCTGGAAACACCATATATTTT.

This clonotype was counted at least ten times. The CDR3 reads CASSLEGGSVGETQYF. CDR3 nucleotides: TGTGCCAGCAGCTTAGAAGGTGGCAGTGTGGGAGAGACCCAGTACTTC. This chain joins TRBV7-6 and TRBJ2-5; unclear D gene. V was pared by 1 base and J by 4 bases, with 16 bases between. The CDR3 is 16 residues long. Germline V gives CDR1 SGHVS, CDR2 FNYEAQ.

The chain combines TRBV5-1 with TRBJ2-7; no reliable D call. The CDR3 extends over 13 amino acids. Germline CDR1 and CDR2: SGHRS and YFSETQ. V lost 7 bases and J lost 3, with 14 bases in between. The CDR3 nucleotides are TGCGCCAGCGGGCCACGCGAACGCTACGAGCAGTACTTC. This codes for CASGPRERYEQYF.

About this clonotype itself: Relative to the germline gene, one junction end is altered; a read error may explain this. This chain uses TRBV11-1 with TRBJ2-1; the match to TRBD2 covers 8 bases. Looked up from germline, CDR1 is SGHAT and CDR2 is FQDESV (reference sequence). The CDR3 has 17 residues. The chain's CDR3 is CVSSPAPVSGAYNEQFF. In DNA form, the CDR3 reads TGTGTCAGCAGCCCGGCTCCTGTTAGCGGGGCCTACAATGAGCAGTTCTTC.

This chain uses TRBV7-9 with TRBJ2-7; a possible D gene is TRBD1 (6 bases). The ends were cut back, 4 bases at V and 3 bases at J, with 10 bases in the middle. The CDR3 has 13 residues. In germline, CDR1 is SEHNR, CDR2 FQNEAQ (reference sequence). DNA of the CDR3: TGTGCCAGCAGCTCGGACAGCTTCTACGAGCAGTACTTC. Protein sequence: CASSSDSFYEQYF.

This chain links TRBV5-1 with TRBJ1-2; TRBD1 aligns across 7 bases. Germline V gives CDR1 SGHRS, CDR2 YFSETQ. J lost 0 bases, V lost 3 bases, and 5 bases had no gene match. The CDR3 is 15 residues long. CDR3 DNA: TGCGCCAGCAGCTCTGGGACAGACCCTAACTATGGCTACACCTTC. Amino acids: CASSSGTDPNYGYTF.

The rearrangement uses TRBV2 and TRBJ2-1, with 8 nucleotides matching TRBD1. The CDR3 runs to 15 residues. Germline values: CDR1 SNHLY, CDR2 FYNNEI. V dropped 7 bases and J dropped 5; count of bases not matched to a gene: 10. This CDR3 is CASMVTGVGDNEQFF. CDR3 nucleotide sequence: TGTGCCAGCATGGTGACAGGGGTTGGGGACAATGAGCAGTTCTTC.

This clonotype was counted between two and nine times. The chain employs TRBV6-2 or TRBV6-3 and TRBJ2-7; D call uncertain. The CDR3 has 11 residues. The germline CDR1 and CDR2 sequences are MNHEY and SVGEGT. This CDR3 reads CASRLLDEQYV. In DNA form, the CDR3 reads TGTGCGAGCAGGCTTCTCGACGAGCAGTACGTC.

The count of this clonotype is one. The CDR3 is CASNPGQGLSGYTF. CDR3 coding DNA: TGTGCCAGCAACCCGGGACAGGGACTATCTGGCTACACCTTC. The chain is built from TRBV27 and TRBJ1-2, with TRBD1 identical over 9 bases. The V segment lost 7 bases and the J segment 7 bases; nucleotides outside the gene matches: 10. CDR1 MNHEY and CDR2 SMNVEV come from the germline V gene (reference sequence). The CDR3 consists of 14 residues.

There are many counts of this clonotype. The chain employs TRBV7-6 and TRBJ2-7; D call uncertain. V lost 6 bases to trimming and J lost 2 bases, with 11 bases between them. Germline V lookup: CDR1 SGHVS, CDR2 FNYEAQ. The CDR3 contains 13 residues. Written as DNA, the CDR3 is TGTGCCAGCAGTCCATCTGGTGCCTACGAGCAGTACTTC. Amino acids: CASSPSGAYEQYF.

This clonotype occurred many times. The chain uses TRBV7-6 and TRBJ2-7; 9 bases agree with TRBD1. This CDR3 comprises 14 residues. V gave up 5 bases and J gave up 0 bases; unmatched junction bases: 2. Germline CDR1 reads SGHVS; CDR2 reads FNYEAQ. DNA for the CDR3: TGTGCCAGCAGCCCGACAGGGGGCTCCTACGAGCAGTACTTC. Translated, it gives CASSPTGGSYEQYF.

V usage is TRBV7-9 and J usage is TRBJ1-2, with D maybe TRBD1 (5 bases). Trimming left V 5 bases short and J 2 bases short, with 21 bases between. This CDR3 has 17 amino acids. CDR1 SEHNR and CDR2 FQNEAQ come from the germline V gene (reference sequence). As DNA, the CDR3 is TGTGCCAGCAGCCCGCCTCCCCCGGGGGGATCAAACTATGGCTACACCTTC. As protein: CASSPPPPGGSNYGYTF. The variable domain in full, with the rest retrieved from reference TRBV7-9 and TRBJ1-2, is DTGVSQNPRHKITKRGQNVTFRCDPISEHNRLYWYRQTLGQGPEFLTYFQNEAQLEKSRLLSDRFSAERPKGSFSTLEIQRTEQGDSAMYLCASSPPPPGGSNYGYTFGSGTRLTVV.

The chain couples TRBV27 to TRBJ1-1; 9 bases match TRBD1. Per germline, CDR1 MNHEY and CDR2 SMNVEV (reference sequence). This CDR3 has 16 amino acids. The V segment lost 4 bases and the J segment 6 bases; nucleotides outside the gene matches: 12. The chain's CDR3 is CASSSRGQGLRSEAFF. The CDR3 coding sequence is TGTGCCAGCAGTTCCCGGGGACAGGGTTTAAGATCTGAAGCTTTCTTT.

The chain joins TRBV7-8 to TRBJ2-5, with D uncertain. The V gene lost 2 bases and the J gene lost 0 bases, with 13 bases spanning the gap. CDR1 and CDR2 from the germline V gene are SGHVS and FQNEAQ. The CDR3 is 16 amino acids. The CDR3 DNA follows: TGTGCCAGCAGCTTACGACGTCGCCAGTACCAAGAGACCCAGTACTTC. As protein: CASSLRRRQYQETQYF.

This chain joins TRBV7-3 and TRBJ2-1; 7 bases fit TRBD1. Germline V gene data show CDR1 as SGHTA and CDR2 as FQGTGA. The CDR3 is 19 amino acids. J was trimmed by 2 bases and V by 10 bases; bases with no gene match: 23. CDR3 nucleotide sequence: TGTGCCAACACGAAGAGGGGGCTTGGAAAGAGCCGTACCTACAATGAGCAGTTCTTC. This codes for CANTKRGLGKSRTYNEQFF.

The chain employs TRBV6-1 and TRBJ2-2; 11 nucleotides align to TRBD2. The germline CDR1 and CDR2 sequences are MNHNS and SASEGT. The CDR3 runs to 16 residues. Trimming took 7 bases from V and 3 from J; bases not matched to a gene: 7. CDR3 residues: CASTPTSGAYTGELFF. CDR3 coding DNA: TGTGCCAGCACTCCGACTAGCGGGGCTTACACCGGGGAGCTGTTTTTT.

This clonotype was detected a few times. V and J are TRBV7-6 and TRBJ2-3, with D uncertain. V was shortened by 5 bases and J by 3 bases, with 12 bases between the two germline ends. The CDR3 consists of 14 residues. Germline V gene lookup returns CDR1 SGHVS and CDR2 FNYEAQ. This CDR3 is CASSPGLVTDTQYF. CDR3 DNA sequence: TGTGCCAGCAGCCCAGGTTTGGTGACAGATACGCAGTATTTT. The variable domain in full, with the rest retrieved from reference TRBV7-6 and TRBJ2-3, is GAGVSQSPRYKVTKRGQDVALRCDPISGHVSLYWYRQALGQGPEFLTYFNYEAQQDKSGLPNDRFSAERPEGSISTLTIQRTEQRDSAMYRCASSPGLVTDTQYFGPGTRLTVL.